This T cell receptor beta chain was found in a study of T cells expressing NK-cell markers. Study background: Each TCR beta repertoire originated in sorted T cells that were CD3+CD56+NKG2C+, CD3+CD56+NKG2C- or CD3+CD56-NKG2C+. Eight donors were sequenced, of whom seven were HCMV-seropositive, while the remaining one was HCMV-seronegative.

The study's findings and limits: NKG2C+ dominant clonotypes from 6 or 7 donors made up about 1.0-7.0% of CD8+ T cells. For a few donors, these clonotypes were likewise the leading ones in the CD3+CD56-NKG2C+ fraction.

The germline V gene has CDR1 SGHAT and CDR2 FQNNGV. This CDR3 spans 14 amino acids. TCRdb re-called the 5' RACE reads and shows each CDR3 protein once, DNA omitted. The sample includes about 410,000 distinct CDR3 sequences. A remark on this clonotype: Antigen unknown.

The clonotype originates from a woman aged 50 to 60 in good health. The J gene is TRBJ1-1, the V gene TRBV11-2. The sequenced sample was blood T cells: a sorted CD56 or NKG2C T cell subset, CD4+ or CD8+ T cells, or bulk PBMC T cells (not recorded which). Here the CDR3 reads CASSFQGGYTEAFF.